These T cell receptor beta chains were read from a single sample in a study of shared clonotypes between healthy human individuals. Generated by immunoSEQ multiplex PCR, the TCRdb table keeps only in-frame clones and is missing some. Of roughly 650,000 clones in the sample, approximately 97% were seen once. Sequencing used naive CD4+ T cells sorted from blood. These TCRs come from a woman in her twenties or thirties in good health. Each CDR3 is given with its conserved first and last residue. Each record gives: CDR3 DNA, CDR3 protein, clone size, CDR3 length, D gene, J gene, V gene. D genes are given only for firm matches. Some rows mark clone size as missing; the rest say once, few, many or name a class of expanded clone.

CDR3nt: TGTGCCAGCAGCCTCATGGGGGATTTCGGGGAGCTGTTTTTT; CDR3aa: CASSLMGDFGELFF; abundance: once; len: 14; d_gene: .; j_gene: TRBJ2-2; v_gene: TRBV27
CDR3nt: TGTGCCAGCAGAGCGGGACAGCCAGGGACCACTGAAGCTTTCTTT; CDR3aa: CASRAGQPGTTEAFF; abundance: .; len: 15; d_gene: TRBD1; j_gene: TRBJ1-1; v_gene: TRBV27
CDR3nt: TGTGCCAGCAGTCCCCAGTACAATCCCTACGAGCAGTACTTC; CDR3aa: CASSPQYNPYEQYF; abundance: .; len: 14; d_gene: .; j_gene: TRBJ2-7; v_gene: TRBV27
CDR3nt: TGTGCCAGTAGAATTACAGGGGTGGACGTCTACGAGCAGTACTTC; CDR3aa: CASRITGVDVYEQYF; abundance: .; len: 15; d_gene: TRBD1; j_gene: TRBJ2-7; v_gene: TRBV19
CDR3nt: TGTGCCAGCGACACCTATAATTCACCCCTCCACTTT; CDR3aa: CASDTYNSPLHF; abundance: once; len: 12; d_gene: .; j_gene: TRBJ1-6; v_gene: TRBV28
CDR3nt: TGTGCCAGCAGCCTTCGCCGGGACAGCTACACAGATACGCAGTATTTT; CDR3aa: CASSLRRDSYTDTQYF; abundance: .; len: 16; d_gene: TRBD1; j_gene: TRBJ2-3; v_gene: TRBV28
CDR3nt: TGTGCCAGCAGCTTGGTCGGCAATGAAAAACTGTTTTTT; CDR3aa: CASSLVGNEKLFF; abundance: .; len: 13; d_gene: .; j_gene: TRBJ1-4; v_gene: TRBV5-5
CDR3nt: TGTGCCAGTAGGCGACAGGCAGACTCTGGGGCCAACGTCCTGACTTTC; CDR3aa: CASRRQADSGANVLTF; abundance: .; len: 16; d_gene: .; j_gene: TRBJ2-6; v_gene: TRBV19
CDR3nt: TGTGCCAGCAGTCTGGGGGGAGCTAGCACAGATACGCAGTATTTT; CDR3aa: CASSLGGASTDTQYF; abundance: .; len: 15; d_gene: .; j_gene: TRBJ2-3; v_gene: TRBV28
CDR3nt: TGTGCCAGCAGCTTCGGGAATCCCAATGAGCAGTTCTTC; CDR3aa: CASSFGNPNEQFF; abundance: once; len: 13; d_gene: .; j_gene: TRBJ2-1; v_gene: TRBV7-3
CDR3nt: TGTGCCAGTAGTAAGGGACGGGCGAATGAAAAACTGTTTTTT; CDR3aa: CASSKGRANEKLFF; abundance: .; len: 14; d_gene: .; j_gene: TRBJ1-4; v_gene: TRBV19
CDR3nt: TGCGCCAGCATCGGGGACCCTAAAGGCCCAACACTAGAGACCCAGTACTTC; CDR3aa: CASIGDPKGPTLETQYF; abundance: .; len: 17; d_gene: .; j_gene: TRBJ2-5; v_gene: TRBV10-2
CDR3nt: TGTGCCAGCAGTTTGGGGGCGGACAACACCGGGGAGCTGTTTTTT; CDR3aa: CASSLGADNTGELFF; abundance: .; len: 15; d_gene: .; j_gene: TRBJ2-2; v_gene: TRBV28
CDR3nt: TGTGCCATCAGTTATGACAGTGTAACTGAAGCTTTCTTT; CDR3aa: CAISYDSVTEAFF; abundance: .; len: 13; d_gene: .; j_gene: TRBJ1-1; v_gene: TRBV10-3
CDR3nt: TGTGCCAGCAGCTCCGACGGAACAATCGCTAACTATGGCTACACCTTC; CDR3aa: CASSSDGTIANYGYTF; abundance: .; len: 16; d_gene: .; j_gene: TRBJ1-2; v_gene: TRBV7-2
CDR3nt: TGCAGTGCTGCCTCTCACGAGCAGTACTTC; CDR3aa: CSAASHEQYF; abundance: .; len: 10; d_gene: .; j_gene: TRBJ2-7; v_gene: TRBV20-1
CDR3nt: TGTGCCAGCAGTTACTTCAGGGGAACACAAGAGACCCAGTACTTC; CDR3aa: CASSYFRGTQETQYF; abundance: .; len: 15; d_gene: .; j_gene: TRBJ2-5; v_gene: TRBV6-7
CDR3nt: TGTGCCAGCAGTAGGACTCAACTGGGCGAGCAGTACTTC; CDR3aa: CASSRTQLGEQYF; abundance: .; len: 13; d_gene: .; j_gene: TRBJ2-7; v_gene: TRBV2
CDR3nt: TGTGCCAGCAGTGTCGGATTCAGCAATCAGCCCCAGCATTTT; CDR3aa: CASSVGFSNQPQHF; abundance: .; len: 14; d_gene: .; j_gene: TRBJ1-5; v_gene: TRBV6-1
CDR3nt: TGTGCCAGCAGCTTAGGGACAGGGGCTAATCAGCCCCAGCATTTT; CDR3aa: CASSLGTGANQPQHF; abundance: .; len: 15; d_gene: TRBD1; j_gene: TRBJ1-5; v_gene: TRBV7-8
CDR3nt: TGCGCCAGCAGCTTAGTGTATGGAGGGACCGAGCAGTACTTC; CDR3aa: CASSLVYGGTEQYF; abundance: .; len: 14; d_gene: .; j_gene: TRBJ2-7; v_gene: TRBV5-1
CDR3nt: TGTGCCAGCAGCGGGACAGGGGAGGGCTACGAGCAGTACTTC; CDR3aa: CASSGTGEGYEQYF; abundance: .; len: 14; d_gene: TRBD1; j_gene: TRBJ2-7; v_gene: TRBV28
CDR3nt: TGTGCCAGCAGCCGTGGTTTGCTAGACTTCTTTGGGGCCAACGTCCTGACTTTC; CDR3aa: CASSRGLLDFFGANVLTF; abundance: .; len: 18; d_gene: .; j_gene: TRBJ2-6; v_gene: TRBV5-4
CDR3nt: TGTGCCAGCAGCCCCGGGACAGGGGGCGCCGCTTTGAGCACCGGGGAGCTGTTTTTT; CDR3aa: CASSPGTGGAALSTGELFF; abundance: .; len: 19; d_gene: TRBD1; j_gene: TRBJ2-2; v_gene: TRBV5-8
CDR3nt: TGTGCAAGTCGCCTTACTTATCAAGAGACCCAGTACTTC; CDR3aa: CASRLTYQETQYF; abundance: .; len: 13; d_gene: .; j_gene: TRBJ2-5; v_gene: TRBV12-2
CDR3nt: TGTGCCAGCAGCCAAATCCCGACTAGCGGGATTTTCAATGAGCAGTTCTTC; CDR3aa: CASSQIPTSGIFNEQFF; abundance: .; len: 17; d_gene: TRBD2; j_gene: TRBJ2-1; v_gene: TRBV7-8
CDR3nt: TGCGCCAGCAGCTTCGGACTAGACTCCTACGAGCAGTACTTC; CDR3aa: CASSFGLDSYEQYF; abundance: .; len: 14; d_gene: TRBD2; j_gene: TRBJ2-7; v_gene: TRBV5-1
CDR3nt: TGTGCCAGCAGCTTACGGCGGGGTGAAAAACTGTTTTTT; CDR3aa: CASSLRRGEKLFF; abundance: .; len: 13; d_gene: .; j_gene: TRBJ1-4; v_gene: TRBV7-2
CDR3nt: TGTGCCAGCAACAAACAAGCGACGGGTTCCCCCTTAGGATACACAGATACGCAGTATTTT; CDR3aa: CASNKQATGSPLGYTDTQYF; abundance: .; len: 20; d_gene: .; j_gene: TRBJ2-3; v_gene: TRBV21-1
CDR3nt: TGTGCCAGCTCACCACTCCCGGGACAGGGGTACAATGAGCAGTTCTTC; CDR3aa: CASSPLPGQGYNEQFF; abundance: .; len: 16; d_gene: TRBD1; j_gene: TRBJ2-1; v_gene: TRBV18
CDR3nt: TGTGCCACCAGCGAAACAGGGATCTATGGCTACACCTTC; CDR3aa: CATSETGIYGYTF; abundance: once; len: 13; d_gene: .; j_gene: TRBJ1-2; v_gene: TRBV15
CDR3nt: TGTGCCTGGAGTGTAGTGGGGGGCTACTACGAGCAGTACTTC; CDR3aa: CAWSVVGGYYEQYF; abundance: .; len: 14; d_gene: .; j_gene: TRBJ2-7; v_gene: TRBV30
CDR3nt: TGTGCCAGCAGTGAATTCCGTTCACCCCTCCACTTT; CDR3aa: CASSEFRSPLHF; abundance: .; len: 12; d_gene: .; j_gene: TRBJ1-6; v_gene: TRBV2
CDR3nt: TGTGCCAGCCGGGGACAGGGAATCACTGAAGCTTTCTTT; CDR3aa: CASRGQGITEAFF; abundance: few; len: 13; d_gene: TRBD1; j_gene: TRBJ1-1; v_gene: TRBV2
CDR3nt: TGCGCCAGCAGCTTGGAGGGGGCGCCGTGGGAGACCCAGTACTTC; CDR3aa: CASSLEGAPWETQYF; abundance: .; len: 15; d_gene: TRBD1; j_gene: TRBJ2-5; v_gene: TRBV5-1
CDR3nt: TGTGCCAGCAGCCAAACGCTTTGGGATGAGCAGTTCTTC; CDR3aa: CASSQTLWDEQFF; abundance: .; len: 13; d_gene: .; j_gene: TRBJ2-1; v_gene: TRBV4-2
CDR3nt: TGCAGCGTTGGACAAGAGACCCAGTACTTC; CDR3aa: CSVGQETQYF; abundance: .; len: 10; d_gene: .; j_gene: TRBJ2-5; v_gene: TRBV29-1
CDR3nt: TGTGCCATCAGTGAGCTCGGGACTAGCGGGATTCGGAGAGAGCAGTACTTC; CDR3aa: CAISELGTSGIRREQYF; abundance: .; len: 17; d_gene: TRBD2; j_gene: TRBJ2-7; v_gene: TRBV10-3
CDR3nt: TGTGCCAGTAGACCTGGGAGGCAACACCGAGAGACCCAGTACTTC; CDR3aa: CASRPGRQHRETQYF; abundance: .; len: 15; d_gene: .; j_gene: TRBJ2-5; v_gene: TRBV19
CDR3nt: TGTGCCAGCAGGAGGCTAGGGGGGGATAAAGATACGCAGTATTTT; CDR3aa: CASRRLGGDKDTQYF; abundance: once; len: 15; d_gene: .; j_gene: TRBJ2-3; v_gene: TRBV6-5
CDR3nt: TGTGCCAGCAGTGAAAGTGGGTTTCAGCCCCAGCATTTT; CDR3aa: CASSESGFQPQHF; abundance: .; len: 13; d_gene: .; j_gene: TRBJ1-5; v_gene: TRBV2
CDR3nt: TGTGCCAGCAGTGAACAAAACTACGAGCAGTACTTC; CDR3aa: CASSEQNYEQYF; abundance: once; len: 12; d_gene: .; j_gene: TRBJ2-7; v_gene: TRBV2
CDR3nt: TGTGCCACCAGCAGAGAGGGTGCGCAGCCCCCCTGGCCCCAGCATTTT; CDR3aa: CATSREGAQPPWPQHF; abundance: .; len: 16; d_gene: .; j_gene: TRBJ1-5; v_gene: TRBV15
CDR3nt: TGCGCCAGCAGCCATGGACCCCAGGGATCTGGAAACACCATATATTTT; CDR3aa: CASSHGPQGSGNTIYF; abundance: .; len: 16; d_gene: .; j_gene: TRBJ1-3; v_gene: TRBV4-1
CDR3nt: TGTGCCAGCACTGACGGTTCCTTTAGCAATCAGCCCCAGCATTTT; CDR3aa: CASTDGSFSNQPQHF; abundance: .; len: 15; d_gene: .; j_gene: TRBJ1-5; v_gene: TRBV7-9
CDR3nt: TGTGCCAGCTCACCACGGGACGCTGAAAAACTGTTTTTT; CDR3aa: CASSPRDAEKLFF; abundance: .; len: 13; d_gene: .; j_gene: TRBJ1-4; v_gene: TRBV18